This T cell receptor (beta chain) was retrieved from a study of T cells in Graves' hyperthyroidism and ophthalmopathy. Amplified regions were TCR beta CDR3 sequences from RNA transcripts. Initially, a first-round RT-PCR of the TCR CDR3 employed the HTBI primer set. Using its own MiXCR run on the multiplex PCR reads, TCRdb lists one record per CDR3 protein. The sample holds about 400,000 distinct CDR3 sequences; 15% to 17% are singletons and the top ten take just under 8%. In germline, CDR1 is LGHDT, CDR2 YNNKEL (reference sequence). V lost 4 bases and J lost 6, with 16 bases in between. The CDR3 extends over 14 amino acids. This clonotype was detected many times. What it binds is not known. Broader study findings: The majority of expanded thyroid clonotypes above 0.001 also appeared in blood. Through a model of 13 V-J features, ophthalmopathy was separated from stable hyperthyroidism.

V is TRBV3-1 and J is TRBJ2-7; D may correspond to TRBD1 or TRBD2 (5 bases each). The TCR was taken from a woman between 18 and 29 years old with Graves' hyperthyroidism. Sequenced material: blood. The CDR3 loop is CASSRTPGQAEQYF. The CDR3 nucleotides read TGTGCCAGCAGCCGCACTCCGGGGCAGGCCGAGCAGTACTTC.